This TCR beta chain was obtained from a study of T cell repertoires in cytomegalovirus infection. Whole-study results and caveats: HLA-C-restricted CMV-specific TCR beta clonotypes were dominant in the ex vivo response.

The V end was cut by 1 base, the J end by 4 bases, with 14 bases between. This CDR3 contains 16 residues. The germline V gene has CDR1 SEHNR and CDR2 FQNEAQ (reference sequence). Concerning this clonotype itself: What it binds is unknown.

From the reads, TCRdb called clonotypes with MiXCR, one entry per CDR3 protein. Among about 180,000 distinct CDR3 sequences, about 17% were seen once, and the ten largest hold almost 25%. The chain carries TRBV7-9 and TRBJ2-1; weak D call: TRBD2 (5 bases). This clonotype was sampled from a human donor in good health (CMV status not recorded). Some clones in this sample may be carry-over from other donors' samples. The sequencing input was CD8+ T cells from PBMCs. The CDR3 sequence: CASSLVDSPQYNEQFF. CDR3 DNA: TGTGCCAGCAGCTTAGTGGACTCCCCGCAGTACAATGAGCAGTTCTTC.